The source of this TCR beta chain is a study of early T cells in non-severe SARS-CoV-2 infection. Study information: The authors sequenced bulk RNA from unsorted whole blood, leaving chains unpaired.

CDR1 SGHRS and CDR2 YFSETQ come from the germline V gene. V was cut by 0 bases and J by 0 bases, with 6 bases left in between. The CDR3 sequence is 15 residues long. Unique molecular identifiers (one per individual cDNA molecule) were attached. MiXCR, applied by TCRdb to the 5' RACE reads, yields one record per CDR3 protein. The sample has tens of thousands of distinct CDR3 sequences, 9% to 10% seen once. This clonotype was observed a handful of times. The source was whole blood, collected at baseline. The chain joins TRBV5-1 to TRBJ2-2; D gene unclear. This sequence originates from an adult who was a healthcare worker with PCR-confirmed SARS-CoV-2 infection or an uninfected control (not recorded which). This CDR3 reads CASSLEEANTGELFF. For the CDR3, the DNA is TGCGCCAGCAGCTTGGAGGAAGCGAACACCGGGGAGCTGTTTTTT.